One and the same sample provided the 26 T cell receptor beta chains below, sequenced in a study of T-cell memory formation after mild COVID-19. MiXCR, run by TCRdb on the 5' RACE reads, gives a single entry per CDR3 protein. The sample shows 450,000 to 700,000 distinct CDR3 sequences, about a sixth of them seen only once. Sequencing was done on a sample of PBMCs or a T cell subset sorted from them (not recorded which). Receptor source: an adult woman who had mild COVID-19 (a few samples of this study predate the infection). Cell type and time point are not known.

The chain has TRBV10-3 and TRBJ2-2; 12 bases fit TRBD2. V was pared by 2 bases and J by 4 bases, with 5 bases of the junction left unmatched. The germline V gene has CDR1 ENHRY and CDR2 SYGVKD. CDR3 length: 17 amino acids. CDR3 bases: TGTGCCATCAGTGAGACTGGACTAGCGGGGTTCACCGGGGAGCTGTTTTTT. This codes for CAISETGLAGFTGELFF.

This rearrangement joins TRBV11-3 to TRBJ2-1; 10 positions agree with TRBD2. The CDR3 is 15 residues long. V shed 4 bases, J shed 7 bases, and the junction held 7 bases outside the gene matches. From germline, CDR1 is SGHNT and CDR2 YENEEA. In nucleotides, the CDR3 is TGTGCCAGCAGCTCCCCCAGCGGGAGGGTAAATGAGCAGTTCTTC. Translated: CASSSPSGRVNEQFF.

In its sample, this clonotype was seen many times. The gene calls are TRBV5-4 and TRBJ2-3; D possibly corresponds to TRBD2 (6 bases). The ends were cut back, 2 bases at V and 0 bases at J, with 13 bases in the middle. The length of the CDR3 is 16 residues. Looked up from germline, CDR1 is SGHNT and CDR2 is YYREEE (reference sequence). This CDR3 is CASSFGGATSTDTQYF. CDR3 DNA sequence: TGTGCCAGCAGCTTTGGAGGGGCAACGAGCACAGATACGCAGTATTTT.

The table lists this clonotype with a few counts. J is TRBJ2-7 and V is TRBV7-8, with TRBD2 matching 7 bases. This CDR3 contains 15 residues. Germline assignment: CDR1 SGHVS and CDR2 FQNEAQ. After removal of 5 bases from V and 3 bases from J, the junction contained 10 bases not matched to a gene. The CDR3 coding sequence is TGTGCCAGCAGCCGCAAAACGACTAGCAACTACGAGCAGTACTTC. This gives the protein CASSRKTTSNYEQYF.

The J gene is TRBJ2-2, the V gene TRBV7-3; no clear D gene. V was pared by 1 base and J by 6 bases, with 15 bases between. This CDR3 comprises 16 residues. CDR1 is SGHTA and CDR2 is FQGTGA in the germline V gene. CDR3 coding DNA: TGTGCCAGCAGCTTAAATTCACATGTAGTTCCCGGGGAGCTGTTTTTT. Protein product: CASSLNSHVVPGELFF.

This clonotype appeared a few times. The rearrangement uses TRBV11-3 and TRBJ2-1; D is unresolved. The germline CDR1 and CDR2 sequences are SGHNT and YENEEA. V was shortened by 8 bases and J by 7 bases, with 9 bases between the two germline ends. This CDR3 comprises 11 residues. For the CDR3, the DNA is TGTGCCAGCGCTTTGGAAAATGAGCAGTTCTTC. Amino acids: CASALENEQFF.

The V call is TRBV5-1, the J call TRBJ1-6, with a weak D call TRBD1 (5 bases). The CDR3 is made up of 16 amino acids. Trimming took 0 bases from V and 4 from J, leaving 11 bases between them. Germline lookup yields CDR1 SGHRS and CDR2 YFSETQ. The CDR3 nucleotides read TGCGCCAGCAGCTTGGTTGGGGCGGGTTATAATTCACCCCTCCACTTT. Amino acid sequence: CASSLVGAGYNSPLHF.

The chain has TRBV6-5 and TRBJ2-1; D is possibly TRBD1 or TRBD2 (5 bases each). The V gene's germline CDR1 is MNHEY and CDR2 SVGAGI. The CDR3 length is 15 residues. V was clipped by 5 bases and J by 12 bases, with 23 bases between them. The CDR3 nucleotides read TGTGCCAGCAGTCCCACCGGGGCCTCGCCCGTAGGGCAGTTCTTC. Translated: CASSPTGASPVGQFF.

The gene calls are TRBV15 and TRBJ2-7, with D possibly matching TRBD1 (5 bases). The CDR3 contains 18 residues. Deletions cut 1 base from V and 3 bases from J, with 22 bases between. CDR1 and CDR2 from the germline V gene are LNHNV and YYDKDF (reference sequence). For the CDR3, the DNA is TGTGCCACCAGCAGAGGGGTGGGGCCAGACGGCCACTACTACGAGCAGTACTTC. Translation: CATSRGVGPDGHYYEQYF.

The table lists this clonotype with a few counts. The CDR3 nucleotides read TGTGCCAGTAGTTCCAGTTGGTCTGGCTACACCTTC. Its protein is CASSSSWSGYTF. This chain uses TRBV19 with TRBJ1-2, with unresolved D. V gave up 5 bases and J gave up 7 bases, with 11 bases separating them. Per germline, CDR1 LNHDA and CDR2 SQIVND (reference sequence). This CDR3 is 12 amino acids long.

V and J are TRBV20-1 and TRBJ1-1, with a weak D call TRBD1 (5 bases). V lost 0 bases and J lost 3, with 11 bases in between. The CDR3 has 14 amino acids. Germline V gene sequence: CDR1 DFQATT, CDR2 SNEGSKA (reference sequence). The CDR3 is CSARDVGVDTEAFF. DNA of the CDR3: TGCAGTGCTAGAGATGTAGGGGTTGACACTGAAGCTTTCTTT.

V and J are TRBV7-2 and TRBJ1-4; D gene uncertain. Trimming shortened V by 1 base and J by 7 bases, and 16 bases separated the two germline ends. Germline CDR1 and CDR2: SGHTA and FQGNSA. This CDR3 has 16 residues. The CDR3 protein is CASSLGSRVLLEKLFF. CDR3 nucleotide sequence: TGTGCCAGCAGCTTAGGATCCCGTGTCCTGCTTGAAAAACTGTTTTTT.

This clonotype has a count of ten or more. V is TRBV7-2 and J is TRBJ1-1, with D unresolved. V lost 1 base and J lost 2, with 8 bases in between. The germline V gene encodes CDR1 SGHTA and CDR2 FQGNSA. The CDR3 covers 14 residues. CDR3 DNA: TGTGCCAGCAGCTTAGTTGCAGGTAACACTGAAGCTTTCTTT. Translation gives CASSLVAGNTEAFF.

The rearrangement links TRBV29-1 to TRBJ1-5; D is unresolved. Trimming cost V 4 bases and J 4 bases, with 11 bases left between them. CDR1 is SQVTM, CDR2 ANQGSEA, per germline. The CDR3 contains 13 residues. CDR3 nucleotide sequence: TGCAGCGTTGCCGATAACAATAATCAGCCCCAGCATTTT. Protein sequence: CSVADNNNQPQHF.

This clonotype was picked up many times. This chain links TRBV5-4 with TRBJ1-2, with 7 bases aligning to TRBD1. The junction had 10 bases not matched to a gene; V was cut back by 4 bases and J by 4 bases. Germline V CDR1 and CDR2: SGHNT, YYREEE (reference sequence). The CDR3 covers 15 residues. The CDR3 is CASSAQTRDSYGYTF. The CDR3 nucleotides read TGTGCCAGCAGCGCCCAGACCCGGGACAGCTATGGCTACACCTTC.

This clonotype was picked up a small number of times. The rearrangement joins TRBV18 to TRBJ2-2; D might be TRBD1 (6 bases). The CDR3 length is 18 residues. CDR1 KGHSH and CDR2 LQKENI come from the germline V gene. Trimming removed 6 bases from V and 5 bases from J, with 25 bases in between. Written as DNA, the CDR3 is TGTGCCAGCTCGCCAGCACCCGGACAGATGTTTTGGACCGGGGAGCTGTTTTTT. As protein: CASSPAPGQMFWTGELFF.

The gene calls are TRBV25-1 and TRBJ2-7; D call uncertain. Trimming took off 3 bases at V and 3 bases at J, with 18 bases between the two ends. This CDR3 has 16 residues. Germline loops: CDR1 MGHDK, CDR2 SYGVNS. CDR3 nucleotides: TGTGCCAGCAGTGATTACGCTCGAGGAGTGTTCTACGAGCAGTACTTC. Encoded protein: CASSDYARGVFYEQYF.

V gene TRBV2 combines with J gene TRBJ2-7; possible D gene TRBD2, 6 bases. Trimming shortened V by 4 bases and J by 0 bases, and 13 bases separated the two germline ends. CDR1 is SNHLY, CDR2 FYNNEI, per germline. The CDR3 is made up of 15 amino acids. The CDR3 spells CASSGGGTSSYEQYF. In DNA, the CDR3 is TGTGCCAGCAGTGGGGGAGGTACGAGCTCCTACGAGCAGTACTTC.

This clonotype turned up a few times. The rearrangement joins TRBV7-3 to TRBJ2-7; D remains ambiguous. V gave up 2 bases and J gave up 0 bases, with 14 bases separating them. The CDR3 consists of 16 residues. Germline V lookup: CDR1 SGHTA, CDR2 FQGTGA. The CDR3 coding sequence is TGTGCCAGCAGCTTATATCCTTTCTCGACCTCCTACGAGCAGTACTTC. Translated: CASSLYPFSTSYEQYF.

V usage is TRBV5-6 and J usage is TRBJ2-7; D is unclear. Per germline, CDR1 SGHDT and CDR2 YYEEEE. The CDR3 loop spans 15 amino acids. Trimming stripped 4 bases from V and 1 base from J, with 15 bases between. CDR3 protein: CASSPGFRRSYEQYF. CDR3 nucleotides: TGTGCCAGCAGCCCCGGGTTCAGGCGATCCTACGAGCAGTACTTC.

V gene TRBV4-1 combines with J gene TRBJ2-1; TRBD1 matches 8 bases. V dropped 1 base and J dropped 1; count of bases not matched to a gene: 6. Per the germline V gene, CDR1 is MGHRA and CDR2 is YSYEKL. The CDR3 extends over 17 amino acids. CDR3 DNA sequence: TGCGCCAGCAGCCAAGCGGACAGGGTTTCATCCTACAATGAGCAGTTCTTC. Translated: CASSQADRVSSYNEQFF.

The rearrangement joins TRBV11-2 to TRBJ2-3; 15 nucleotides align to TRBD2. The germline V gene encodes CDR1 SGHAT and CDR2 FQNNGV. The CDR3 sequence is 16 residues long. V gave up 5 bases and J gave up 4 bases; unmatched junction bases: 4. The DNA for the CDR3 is TGTGCCAGCAGCGCAGGACTAGCGGGAGGGGCAGATACGCAGTATTTT. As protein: CASSAGLAGGADTQYF. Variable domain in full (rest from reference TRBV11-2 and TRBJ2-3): EAGVAQSPRYKIIEKRQSVAFWCNPISGHATLYWYQQILGQGPKLLIQFQNNGVVDDSQLPKDRFSAERLKGVDSTLKIQPAKLEDSAVYLCASSAGLAGGADTQYFGPGTRLTVL.

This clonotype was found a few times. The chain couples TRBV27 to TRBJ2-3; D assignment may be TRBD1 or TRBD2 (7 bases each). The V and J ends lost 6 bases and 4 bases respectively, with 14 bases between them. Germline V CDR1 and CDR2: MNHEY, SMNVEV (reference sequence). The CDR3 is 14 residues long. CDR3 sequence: CASSPRGGADTQYF. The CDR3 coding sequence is TGTGCCAGCAGCCCCAGGGGGGGGGCAGATACGCAGTATTTT.

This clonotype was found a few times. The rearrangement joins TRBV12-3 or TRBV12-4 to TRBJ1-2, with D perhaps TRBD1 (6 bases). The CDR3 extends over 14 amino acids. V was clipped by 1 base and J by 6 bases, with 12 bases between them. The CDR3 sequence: CASSLGTGRDGYTF. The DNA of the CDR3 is TGTGCCAGCAGTTTAGGTACAGGGAGGGATGGCTACACCTTC.

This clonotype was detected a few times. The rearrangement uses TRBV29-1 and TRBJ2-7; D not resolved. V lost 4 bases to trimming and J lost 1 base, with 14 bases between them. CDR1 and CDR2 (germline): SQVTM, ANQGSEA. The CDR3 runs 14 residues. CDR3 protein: CSVGEVGWSYEQYF. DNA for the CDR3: TGCAGCGTTGGAGAGGTGGGGTGGTCCTACGAGCAGTACTTC.

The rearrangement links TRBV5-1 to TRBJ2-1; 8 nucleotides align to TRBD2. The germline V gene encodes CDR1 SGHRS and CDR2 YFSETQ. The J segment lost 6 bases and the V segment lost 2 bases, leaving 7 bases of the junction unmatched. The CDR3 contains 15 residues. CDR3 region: CASSFSGGGGNEQFF. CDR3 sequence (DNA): TGCGCCAGCAGCTTCAGCGGGGGAGGAGGCAATGAGCAGTTCTTC. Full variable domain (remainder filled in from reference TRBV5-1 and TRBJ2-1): KAGVTQTPRYLIKTRGQQVTLSCSPISGHRSVSWYQQTPGQGLQFLFEYFSETQRNKGNFPGRFSGRQFSNSRSEMNVSTLELGDSALYLCASSFSGGGGNEQFFGPGTRLTVL.